This is a list of T cell receptor beta chains from one sample in a study of T-cell reconstitution after alpha-beta-depleted transplantation in children. Using its own MiXCR run on the PCR reads, TCRdb lists one record per CDR3 protein. The data hold fewer than 550,000 distinct CDR3 sequences, with 15% to 20% observed a single time. The sample here was PBMCs, mostly from graft donor cells, taken 360 days after TCRalphabeta/CD19-depleted stem cell transplant. These receptors were collected from a boy younger than two who had a stem cell transplant for Wiskott-Aldrich syndrome, so the T cells may come from the graft donor. Each CDR3 is given with its conserved first and last residue. D genes are given only for firm matches. The size entry is marked missing in some rows and otherwise reads once, few, many or a size class.

TRBV11-2	NA	NA	TRBJ2-7	TGTGCCAGCAGCTTAGGGGACCCCAGCTACTACGAGCAGTACTTC	CASSLGDPSYYEQYF
TRBV5-4	few	NA	TRBJ2-1	TGTGCCAGCAGCTTTACGGCCTACAATGAGCAGTTCTTC	CASSFTAYNEQFF
TRBV20-1	NA	TRBD2	TRBJ2-5	TGCAGTGCTAGGGTTAGCGGGATAGAGGAGACCCAGTACTTC	CSARVSGIEETQYF
TRBV24-1	few	NA	TRBJ2-2	TGTGCCACCAGTGACCCGATGCTCGGACAGACCGGGGAGCTGTTTTTT	CATSDPMLGQTGELFF
TRBV5-5	many	TRBD2	TRBJ2-2	TGTGCCAGCAGCCCGGGGACTAGCAGTACCGGGGAGCTGTTTTTT	CASSPGTSSTGELFF
TRBV11-2	few	TRBD1	TRBJ1-2	TGTGCCAGTGGGGGACAGACTAACTATGGCTACACCTTC	CASGGQTNYGYTF
TRBV27	NA	NA	TRBJ2-4	TGTGCCAGCAGTTTCGTTCGAGCCAAAAACATTCAGTACTTC	CASSFVRAKNIQYF
TRBV15	NA	TRBD1	TRBJ1-5	TGTGCCACCAGCAGACCCCAGGGGGCCGGGGGGCCCCAGCATTTT	CATSRPQGAGGPQHF
TRBV7-7	NA	NA	TRBJ2-7	TGTGCCAGCAGCTTAAAGGACGCGGGGCAGGGGTACGAGCAGTACTTC	CASSLKDAGQGYEQYF
TRBV7-9	few	NA	TRBJ2-3	TGTGCCAGCAGCTCAATCGACAGGTATTCCACAGATACGCAGTATTTT	CASSSIDRYSTDTQYF
TRBV7-6	few	TRBD1	TRBJ2-1	TGTGCCAGCAGCCCAAATCCGGGACAGTTCTACAATGAGCAGTTCTTC	CASSPNPGQFYNEQFF
TRBV4-1	NA	NA	TRBJ2-2	TGCGCCAGCAGGTGGGGGTTTGGGACTCCTAACGGGGAGCTGTTTTTT	CASRWGFGTPNGELFF